These 6 T cell receptor beta chains were sequenced from one sample in a study of T cell repertoires in cytomegalovirus infection. TCRdb redid the calling of the reads with MiXCR, one entry per CDR3 protein. This sample has hundreds of thousands of distinct CDR3 sequences, with about 39% found just once. These receptors' targets are unknown. The specimen was cultured PBMCs, collected from culture after CMV antigen stimulation. These receptors were obtained from a human donor in good health (CMV status not recorded). Some clones in this sample may be carry-over from other donors' samples.

This clonotype occurred once. The genes are TRBV6-2 or TRBV6-3 and TRBJ2-7, with D hard to call. Between the trimmed V and J ends, which lost 4 bases and 6 bases, there was a span of 16 bases. This CDR3 region has 14 residues. CDR1 MNHEY and CDR2 SVGEGT come from the germline V gene. CDR3 in amino acids: CASSSDGLPREQYF. As DNA, the CDR3 is TGTGCCAGCAGTTCAGACGGCCTTCCTCGCGAGCAGTACTTC.

The V gene is TRBV18, the J gene TRBJ1-2; D remains unclear. The CDR3 spans 14 residues. V lost 0 bases to trimming and J lost 10 bases, with 15 bases between them. Germline CDR1 is KGHSH and CDR2 is LQKENI. The CDR3: CASSPPGPRVYYTF. CDR3 nucleotides: TGTGCCAGCTCACCACCGGGCCCAAGGGTTTACTACACCTTC.

This chain uses TRBV6-2 or TRBV6-3 with TRBJ2-7; D is unclear. V was pared by 6 bases and J by 2 bases, with 20 bases between. CDR1 MNHEY and CDR2 SVGEGT come from the germline V gene. This CDR3 has 16 residues. CDR3 nucleotide sequence: TGTGCCAGCAGGCCTTCGCTGGGCCCTAGAGCCTACGAGCAGTACTTC. It encodes CASRPSLGPRAYEQYF.

The DNA of the CDR3 is TGTGCCAGCAGTTCCGGACTAGCGGGCGGGGGGGGACAGTTCTTC. It codes for CASSSGLAGGGGQFF. The chain carries TRBV6-5 and TRBJ2-1; 11 nucleotides line up with TRBD2. The V segment lost 4 bases and the J segment 13 bases; nucleotides outside the gene matches: 12. The CDR3 extends over 15 amino acids. Per the germline V gene, CDR1 is MNHEY and CDR2 is SVGAGI.

This clonotype came up a few times. This chain uses TRBV7-2 with TRBJ1-2, with 8 nucleotides matching TRBD1. V was clipped by 2 bases and J by 0 bases; unmatched bases: 8. The germline CDR1 and CDR2 sequences are SGHTA and FQGNSA. The CDR3 extends over 17 amino acids. In DNA form, the CDR3 reads TGTGCCAGCAGCTTAAGGCCGGGGACAGGCGCTAACTATGGCTACACCTTC. Translating gives CASSLRPGTGANYGYTF.

The CDR3 spells CSVLGGGMRTYNEQFF. CDR3 in DNA: TGCAGCGTTTTGGGAGGCGGGATGAGAACCTACAATGAGCAGTTCTTC. This sequence joins TRBV29-1 and TRBJ2-1, with D perhaps TRBD2 (6 bases). The V and J ends lost 5 bases and 2 bases respectively, with 19 bases between them. The CDR3 sequence is 16 residues long. In germline, CDR1 is SQVTM, CDR2 ANQGSEA.